What follows are 14 T cell receptor beta chains derived from one specimen sequenced in a study of blood T cell repertoires in COVID-19. Using immunoSEQ multiplex PCR, the repertoire was profiled, and TCRdb retains in-frame clones only, with some absent. The sample shows around 450,000 clones, 90% of them seen only once. Sequencing was performed on PBMCs or T cells enriched from blood (not recorded which). Source of these receptors: a man aged 18 to 29 who had recovered from COVID-19.

V usage is TRBV24-1 and J usage is TRBJ2-1; 9 bases are shared with TRBD2. The J segment lost 4 bases and the V segment lost 5 bases, leaving 5 bases of the junction unmatched. The CDR3 is 15 residues long. Per germline, CDR1 KGHDR and CDR2 SFDVKD. The CDR3 region is CATSVYLAGYNEQFF. The CDR3 coding sequence is TGTGCCACCAGTGTGTACCTAGCGGGATACAATGAGCAGTTCTTC.

CDR3 coding DNA: TGCGCCAGCAGCCAAGATGTCTTAAGCGGGCAAGAGACCCAGTACTTC. Its protein is CASSQDVLSGQETQYF. The chain uses TRBV4-1 and TRBJ2-5, with D possibly being TRBD2 (6 bases). Germline CDR1 reads MGHRA; CDR2 reads YSYEKL. The CDR3 runs to 16 residues. Trimming took 0 bases from V and 2 from J, leaving 13 bases between them.

This chain joins TRBV3-1 (or the pseudogene TRBV3-2) and TRBJ2-7; the D gene is possibly TRBD2 (6 bases). The CDR3 length is 16 residues. CDR1 LGHDT and CDR2 YNNKEL come from the germline V gene (reference sequence). V was trimmed by 0 bases and J by 3 bases, leaving 15 bases between them. The CDR3 protein is CASSQDRGMKGYEQYF. DNA of the CDR3: TGTGCCAGCAGCCAAGACCGGGGGATGAAAGGCTACGAGCAGTACTTC.

In its sample, this clone was seen a few times. The chain carries TRBV6-1 and TRBJ1-5; D may be TRBD1 (5 bases). The ends were cut back, 3 bases at V and 4 bases at J, with 22 bases in the middle. Germline CDR1 reads MNHNS; CDR2 reads SASEGT. This CDR3 comprises 18 residues. CDR3: CASSDPFRAGIVNQPQHF. In DNA form, the CDR3 reads TGTGCCAGCAGTGATCCGTTTAGGGCAGGGATCGTGAATCAGCCCCAGCATTTT.

The V gene is TRBV24-1, the J gene TRBJ2-1; TRBD2 agrees at 7 bases. CDR3 length equals 16 residues. Per germline, CDR1 KGHDR and CDR2 SFDVKD. V lost 3 bases and J lost 8; bases outside the gene matches: 12. The CDR3 protein is CATSDTGGKRVDEQFF. In nucleotides, the CDR3 is TGTGCCACCAGTGATACGGGGGGTAAAAGGGTGGATGAGCAGTTCTTC.

The V gene is TRBV6-5, the J gene TRBJ2-3, with D hard to call. The CDR3 is 13 residues long. Germline CDR1 is MNHEY and CDR2 is SVGAGI. Trimming cost V 6 bases and J 13 bases, with 20 bases left between them. The CDR3 sequence is CASSPLVPQLEYF. The CDR3 coding sequence is TGTGCCAGCAGCCCCCTTGTCCCACAGTTGGAGTATTTT.

This chain uses TRBV5-1 with TRBJ1-4; 9 bases match TRBD1. J lost 8 bases, V lost 1 base, and 15 bases had no gene match. This CDR3 is built from 18 residues. Looked up from germline, CDR1 is SGHRS and CDR2 is YFSETQ. The CDR3 spells CASSLWDTGTGSGEKLFF. The DNA of the CDR3 is TGCGCCAGCAGCTTGTGGGATACCGGGACAGGGTCAGGGGAAAAACTGTTTTTT.

This clone was observed a few times. Other DNA sequences in the sample encode the same CDR3. The chain uses TRBV2 and TRBJ2-7; a possible D gene is TRBD2 (5 bases). The V end was cut by 7 bases, the J end by 1 base, with 8 bases between. Per the germline V gene, CDR1 is SNHLY and CDR2 is FYNNEI. This CDR3 comprises 12 residues. CDR3 nucleotide sequence: TGTGCCAGCACCGGGGATTCCTACGAGCAGTACTTC. It is translated as CASTGDSYEQYF.

J is TRBJ1-5 and V is TRBV19; no clear D. There are 14 residues in the CDR3. The V end lost 6 bases, the J end lost 0 bases, and 9 bases lay between the germline ends. The germline gives CDR1 LNHDA, CDR2 SQIVND (reference sequence). The CDR3 loop is CASSGLYSNQPQHF. DNA for the CDR3: TGTGCCAGTAGCGGACTTTATAGCAATCAGCCCCAGCATTTT.

This sequence joins TRBV9 and TRBJ1-1, with D possibly TRBD1 on 5 matching bases. V was shortened by 0 bases and J by 6 bases, with 12 bases between the two germline ends. CDR3 length equals 14 residues. Per the germline V gene, CDR1 is SGDLS and CDR2 is YYNGEE. The CDR3 bases are TGTGCCAGCAGCGTAGTGGGGGGAACGGCTGAAGCTTTCTTT. This codes for CASSVVGGTAEAFF.

J is TRBJ2-7 and V is TRBV12-3 or TRBV12-4; TRBD2 is a possible D gene (6 bases). CDR3 size: 12 residues. The V end was cut by 6 bases, the J end by 6 bases, with 12 bases between. The CDR3 reads CASRAGQREQYF. As DNA, the CDR3 is TGTGCCAGCAGAGCGGGCCAACGCGAGCAGTACTTC.

The chain is built from TRBV3-1 (or the pseudogene TRBV3-2) and TRBJ2-1; perhaps TRBD2 as D (5 bases). V was cut by 1 base and J by 9 bases, with 7 bases left in between. The V gene's germline CDR1 is LGHDT and CDR2 YNNKEL (reference sequence). This CDR3 contains 12 residues. CDR3: CASSQVSGEQFF. The CDR3 DNA follows: TGTGCCAGCAGCCAAGTAAGCGGTGAGCAGTTCTTC.

The chain combines TRBV6-4 with TRBJ1-5; D is unclear. Germline assignment: CDR1 MRHNA and CDR2 SNTAGT. Trimming took 6 bases from V and 0 from J, leaving 12 bases between them. The CDR3 is made up of 15 amino acids. CDR3 sequence (DNA): TGTGCCAGCAGCCCAGGTGTACTTAGCAATCAGCCCCAGCATTTT. Translation: CASSPGVLSNQPQHF.

This clone was seen a few times. The chain couples TRBV6-5 to TRBJ1-4; 9 bases fit TRBD1. Germline lookup yields CDR1 MNHEY and CDR2 SVGAGI. V dropped 6 bases and J dropped 8; count of bases not matched to a gene: 10. There are 15 residues in the CDR3. The chain's CDR3 is CASRKPQGAGEKLFF. The CDR3 DNA is TGTGCCAGCAGAAAGCCACAGGGGGCGGGAGAAAAACTGTTTTTT.